This T cell receptor beta chain is drawn from a study of CD8 T cells in Susac syndrome. Relapsing-remitting disease, either stable or active, was present in the treatment-naive patients who were the multiple sclerosis controls. Reverse transcription of 0.5 to 1 ug RNA used random hexamers. Each CDR3 protein gets one entry after TCRdb re-called the immunoSEQ multiplex PCR reads with MiXCR. The profile shows 73,000 or so distinct CDR3 sequences, approximately 94% of them singletons. V shed 3 bases and J shed 5 bases, with 11 bases lying between them. The CDR3 sequence is 14 residues long. The germline gives CDR1 MNHEY, CDR2 SMNVEV (reference sequence).

The chain has TRBV27 and TRBJ1-5; tentatively, D is TRBD1 (5 bases). The clonotype originates from a human donor with multiple sclerosis. Sequencing used CD8+ T cells from PBMCs. CDR3 nucleotide sequence: TGTGCCAGCAGTTTCGGGGACTCGGATCAGCCCCAGCATTTT. Protein sequence: CASSFGDSDQPQHF.